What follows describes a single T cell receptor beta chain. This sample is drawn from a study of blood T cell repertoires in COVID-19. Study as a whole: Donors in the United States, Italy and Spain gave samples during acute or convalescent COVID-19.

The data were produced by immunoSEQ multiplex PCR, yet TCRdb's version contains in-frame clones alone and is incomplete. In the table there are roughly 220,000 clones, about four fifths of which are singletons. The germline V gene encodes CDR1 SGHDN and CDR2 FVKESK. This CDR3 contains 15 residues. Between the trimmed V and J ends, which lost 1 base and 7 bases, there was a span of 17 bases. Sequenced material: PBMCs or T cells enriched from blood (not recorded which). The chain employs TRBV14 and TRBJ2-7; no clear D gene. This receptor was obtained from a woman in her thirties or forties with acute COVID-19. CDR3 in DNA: TGTGCCAGCAGCCAAGTTTCGGCCTACCCGAGGGAGCAGTACTTC. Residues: CASSQVSAYPREQYF.